Shown below are 3 T cell receptor beta chains from a single sample sequenced in a study of cytomegalovirus exposure and HLA in healthy donors. With 60 Vbeta and 13 Jbeta primers, the PCR was carried out. TCRdb's table, derived via immunoSEQ multiplex PCR, lists solely in-frame clones and lacks some. The table includes about 180,000 clones, roughly 82% detected once. What was sequenced was PBMCs. All receptors come from a girl aged 2 to 9 in good health and CMV-seropositive.

This chain uses TRBV9 with TRBJ2-7; no clear D. This CDR3 contains 12 residues. Germline V gene data show CDR1 as SGDLS and CDR2 as YYNGEE. The V gene lost 3 bases and the J gene lost 6 bases, with 10 bases spanning the gap. In DNA, the CDR3 is TGTGCCAGCAGCGCCCTTTTCGGCGAGCAGTACTTC. Encoded protein: CASSALFGEQYF.

V and J are TRBV7-8 and TRBJ1-2; weak D call: TRBD1 (6 bases). V gave up 0 bases and J gave up 8 bases, with 13 bases separating them. The CDR3 runs to 14 residues. The germline CDR1 and CDR2 sequences are SGHVS and FQNEAQ. CDR3 coding DNA: TGTGCCAGCAGCTTAGCAGTCCGGGGACAAGGCTACACCTTC. Encoded protein: CASSLAVRGQGYTF.

This sequence joins TRBV7-9 and TRBJ2-7; 8 nucleotides match TRBD1. This CDR3 contains 15 residues. V shed 5 bases, J shed 3 bases, and the junction held 9 bases outside the gene matches. The V gene's germline CDR1 is SEHNR and CDR2 FQNEAQ (reference sequence). CDR3 DNA sequence: TGTGCCAGCAGCGATTACGGACAGGGCGACTACGAGCAGTACTTC. Protein sequence: CASSDYGQGDYEQYF.